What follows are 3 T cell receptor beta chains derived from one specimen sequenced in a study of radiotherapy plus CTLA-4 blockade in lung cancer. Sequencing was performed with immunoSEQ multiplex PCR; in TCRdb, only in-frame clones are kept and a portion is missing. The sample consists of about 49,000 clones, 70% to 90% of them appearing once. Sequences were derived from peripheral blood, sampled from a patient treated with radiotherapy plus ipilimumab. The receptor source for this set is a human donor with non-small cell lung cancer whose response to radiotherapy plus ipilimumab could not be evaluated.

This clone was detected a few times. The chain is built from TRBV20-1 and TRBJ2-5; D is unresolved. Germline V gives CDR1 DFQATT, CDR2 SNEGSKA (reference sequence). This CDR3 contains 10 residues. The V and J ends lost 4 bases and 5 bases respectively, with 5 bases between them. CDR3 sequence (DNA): TGCAGTGCTACCGAGGAGACCCAGTACTTC. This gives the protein CSATEETQYF.

Here the CDR3 DNA reads TGTGCCAGCAGCATAATGAATCAGCCCCAGCATTTT. Its protein product is CASSIMNQPQHF. The chain is built from TRBV7-2 and TRBJ1-5; D uncertain. CDR3 length: 12 amino acids. CDR1 is SGHTA, CDR2 FQGNSA, per germline. V lost 5 bases and J 4 bases, leaving 6 bases between the germline ends.

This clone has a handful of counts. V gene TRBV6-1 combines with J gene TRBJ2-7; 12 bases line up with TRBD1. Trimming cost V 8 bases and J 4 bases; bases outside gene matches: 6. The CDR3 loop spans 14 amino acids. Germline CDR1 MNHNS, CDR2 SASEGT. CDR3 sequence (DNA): TGTGCCAGCTCCGGGACAGGGGGCAAGTACGAGCAGTACTTC. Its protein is CASSGTGGKYEQYF.